This T cell receptor beta chain was profiled in a study of CD8 T cells in ankylosing spondylitis (dated by TCRdb to about 2017). About the investigation overall: The study set out to find disease-linked TCR variants by profiling T cell receptor beta repertoires in ankylosing spondylitis patients and healthy donors. The full study cohort was made up of about 24 ankylosing spondylitis patients and about a hundred healthy donors. Peripheral blood was sampled, and synovial fluid was also collected from ankylosing spondylitis patients. General conclusions and limits of the study: In peripheral blood, the disease-linked clones were found at relatively low frequencies and had a CD8+ phenotype. Significant enrichment of the disease-linked clones was reported in matched synovial fluid samples from ankylosing spondylitis patients. Some TCR beta motif variants had previously been reported in synovial fluid and blood of reactive arthritis patients, which suggested common disease-initiation mechanisms. Blood from ankylosing spondylitis patients appeared to be characterized by a TCR beta motif composed of 7 to 9 highly homologous amino acid variants.

This clonotype was detected a few times. Its target antigen remains unknown. Base-call qualities are not available, and no considerably larger clone is one nucleotide away. The CDR3 contains 15 residues, cysteine and phenylalanine counted. Only the CDR3 part of the read is kept: 45 bases, read in frame from the first base. Relative to germline, V is 1 base shorter and J is 3 bases shorter, with 9 bases between their ends. From a lookup of the germline V gene, CDR1 and CDR2 are SGHVS and FNYEAQ. The listed sequencing device is Illumina HiSeq 2500. TCR beta libraries were prepared by quantitative 5'-RACE with molecular barcodes. On the authors' methods: Disease-linked TCR variants were identified with a new computational method built on a probabilistic model of VDJ rearrangement. The public reads were reprocessed in TCRdb via fastp at Q25 and MiXCR, keeping in-frame beta chains. For every CDR3 protein sequence, its rows merge into one entry that carries the most common genes and DNA. Clone size and V and J calls follow TCRdb, not the original study. For this sample the table gives 180,000 or so distinct CDR3 sequences, of which under 14% were detected only once. The top ten hold roughly 28% of the sample.

This receptor was identified in a male donor with ankylosing spondylitis or in good health (not recorded which). Sequencing was carried out using blood, either unsorted or a sorted T cell fraction (not recorded which). Recombination linked TRBV7-6 to TRBJ2-2; the D segment cannot be called with confidence. The bases are TGTGCCAGCAGCTTAGAAACTGCAGACACCGGGGAGCTGTTTTTT. The translation is CASSLETADTGELFF.